The present T cell receptor beta chain was sequenced within a study of radiotherapy plus CTLA-4 blockade in lung cancer. In its sample, this clone was seen a few times. Its target is unknown. This table comes from immunoSEQ multiplex PCR, and its TCRdb copy is limited to in-frame clones, with some not included. Of about 59,000 clones in the sample, 70% to 80% were seen once. The germline V gene encodes CDR1 SEHNR and CDR2 FQNEAQ (reference sequence). The J segment lost 4 bases and the V segment lost 2 bases, leaving 2 bases of the junction unmatched. The CDR3 extends over 14 amino acids. Study conclusions and caveats: There was expansion of tumor-derived TCR clones in blood after radiotherapy plus ipilimumab.

The rearrangement uses TRBV7-9 and TRBJ2-1; 7 positions match TRBD2. The sample consisted of peripheral blood, taken from a patient treated with radiotherapy plus ipilimumab. The sequence was collected from a human donor with non-small cell lung cancer whose response to radiotherapy plus ipilimumab could not be evaluated. The chain's CDR3 is CASSLSSGYNEQFF. Written as DNA, the CDR3 is TGTGCCAGCAGCTTATCTAGCGGTTACAATGAGCAGTTCTTC. The full variable domain, with the rest looked up from reference TRBV7-9 and TRBJ2-1, is DTGVSQNPRHKITKRGQNVTFRCDPISEHNRLYWYRQTLGQGPEFLTYFQNEAQLEKSRLLSDRFSAERPKGSFSTLEIQRTEQGDSAMYLCASSLSSGYNEQFFGPGTRLTVL.